The clone carrying this TCR beta chain showed up many times. Germline CDR1 reads MNHEY; CDR2 reads SVGAGI. The CDR3 loop spans 11 amino acids. V lost 1 base to trimming and J lost 13 bases, with 11 bases between them. The entry originates in a study of patients and donors after allogeneic stem cell transplantation. One entry per CDR3 protein results from TCRdb running MiXCR on the RT-PCR reads. This table has 390,000 or so distinct CDR3 sequences, roughly 16% appearing once. Sequenced material: blood, either unsorted or a sorted T cell fraction (not recorded which). V and J are TRBV6-5 and TRBJ2-7; D remains ambiguous. This TCR came from a human donor who was either an allogeneic HSCT recipient or a stem cell or donor lymphocyte infusion donor (not recorded which). It is not recorded whose cells these are; they may come from a transplant donor. The CDR3 loop reads CASSYFDRIYF. The CDR3 coding sequence is TGTGCCAGCAGTTACTTCGACCGAATATACTTC.